The source of this T cell receptor beta chain is a study of blood T cell repertoires in COVID-19. From germline, CDR1 is LNHDA and CDR2 SQIVND (reference sequence). The CDR3 consists of 15 residues. This clone turned up a few times. Germline and junction disagree at one end, which may indicate a read error. The data were produced by immunoSEQ multiplex PCR, yet TCRdb's version contains in-frame clones alone and is incomplete. The table records roughly 300,000 clones, roughly nine tenths of them present only once. V usage is TRBV19 and J usage is TRBJ2-3, with 9 bases matching TRBD1. The specimen sequenced was PBMCs or T cells enriched from blood (not recorded which). This TCR derives from a woman younger than 45 who had recovered from COVID-19. The CDR3 DNA follows: TGTGCCAGTACTATAGGACAGGGGTCGGAAGATACGCAGTATTTT. Protein sequence: CASTIGQGSEDTQYF.